The clone carrying this T cell receptor (beta chain) occurred once. What it binds is not known. This sample is drawn from a study of OX40 agonist ivuxolimab in advanced cancers. As for the study in general: Aged 23 to 79 with a mean of 60 years, they were about 78% male.

The protocol was immunoSEQ multiplex PCR, while the TCRdb copy is restricted to in-frame clones and leaves out a portion. The data hold around 100,000 clones, with about nine tenths observed a single time. Study-wide findings and caveats: At doses 0.1 to 3.0 mg/kg, CD4+ and CD8+ clones expanded.

The starting material was CD4+ or CD8+ T cells sorted from blood, obtained in a trial of the OX40 agonist ivuxolimab. The clonotype originates from an adult with an advanced solid tumor such as melanoma, head and neck, liver or kidney cancer.

The CDR3 sequence is CSARAWTNTEAFF. CDR3 in DNA: TGCAGCGCAAGGGCCTGGACGAACACTGAAGCTTTCTTT. The rearrangement links TRBV29-1 to TRBJ1-1; D is unclear. Trimming pared 7 bases from V and 1 base from J, leaving 13 bases between. Germline V CDR1 and CDR2: SQVTM, ANQGSEA. This CDR3 spans 13 amino acids.